A selection of T cell receptor beta chains follows, all from one sample in a study of shared clonotypes between healthy human individuals. The assay was immunoSEQ multiplex PCR, and TCRdb's table has in-frame clones only and misses some. Of under 1,900,000 clones detected, less than 99% appear once; the ten largest clones hold roughly 0.36%. Sequencing was carried out using naive CD4+ T cells sorted from blood. These receptor sequences come from a man aged 30 to 45 in good health. The CDR3 runs from the conserved cysteine through the conserved F or W. The D gene is left open where the match is weak. Clone sizes are given selectively: once, few, many, or a class where the clone is expanded.

once	TRBV11-3	TRBJ2-3	NA	14	CASSLGQGTDTQYF	TGTGCCAGCAGCTTAGGCCAGGGCACAGATACGCAGTATTTT
NA	TRBV28	TRBJ2-7	NA	15	CASSLPPGRVHEQYF	TGTGCCAGCAGCCTCCCTCCAGGCAGGGTCCACGAGCAGTACTTC
NA	TRBV15	TRBJ1-5	NA	14	CATSIDRSNQPQHF	TGTGCCACCAGCATCGACAGGAGCAATCAGCCCCAGCATTTT
NA	TRBV7-6	TRBJ1-3	NA	16	CASSATGHRSGNTIYF	TGTGCCAGCAGCGCAACGGGACACCGCTCTGGAAACACCATATATTTT
NA	TRBV6-6	TRBJ2-1	NA	12	CASRGAFNEQFF	TGTGCCAGCAGGGGGGCTTTCAATGAGCAGTTCTTC
NA	TRBV5-1	TRBJ1-1	NA	13	CASSYAKNTEAFF	TGCGCCAGCAGCTATGCCAAGAACACTGAAGCTTTCTTT
NA	TRBV7-2	TRBJ2-7	NA	15	CASSPLPGTFYEQYF	TGTGCCAGCAGCCCACTACCCGGGACTTTCTACGAGCAGTACTTC
NA	TRBV15	TRBJ1-1	NA	14	CATSRDIKNTEAFF	TGTGCCACCAGCAGAGATATAAAGAACACTGAAGCTTTCTTT
NA	TRBV11-3	TRBJ2-3	TRBD2	17	CASSLTGLAGESDTQYF	TGTGCCAGCAGCTTAACCGGACTAGCGGGAGAGTCAGATACGCAGTATTTT
once	TRBV7-9	TRBJ2-3	TRBD2	17	CASSLAGASGFTDTQYF	TGTGCCAGCAGCTTAGCGGGAGCTAGCGGATTCACAGATACGCAGTATTTT
NA	TRBV5-6	TRBJ2-4	TRBD2	19	CASSLPRGSTYAGKNIQYF	TGTGCCAGCAGCTTGCCTCGCGGGAGTACATATGCGGGCAAAAACATTCAGTACTTC
NA	TRBV6-4	TRBJ1-3	NA	14	CASRSGHSGNTIYF	TGTGCCAGCAGGTCAGGACACTCTGGAAACACCATATATTTT
NA	TRBV11-2	TRBJ1-5	NA	15	CASSRYAGADQPQHF	TGTGCCAGCAGCCGTTATGCGGGTGCCGATCAGCCCCAGCATTTT
once	TRBV5-5	TRBJ1-2	NA	15	CASSLAGGNNYGYTF	TGTGCCAGCAGCTTGGCGGGAGGGAATAACTATGGCTACACCTTC
NA	TRBV9	TRBJ2-7	TRBD2	16	CASSTGLAGGLYEQYF	TGTGCCAGCAGCACCGGACTAGCGGGAGGTTTGTACGAGCAGTACTTC
NA	TRBV6-5	TRBJ1-2	NA	14	CASRPTRPAGGYTF	TGTGCCAGCAGGCCGACAAGGCCAGCAGGTGGCTACACCTTC
NA	TRBV7-2	TRBJ2-1	NA	14	CASSQERGYNEQFF	TGTGCCAGCAGCCAGGAGAGGGGCTACAATGAGCAGTTCTTC
NA	TRBV5-1	TRBJ2-5	TRBD1	15	CASGRTGTFQETQYF	TGCGCCAGCGGCAGGACAGGGACCTTCCAAGAGACCCAGTACTTC
NA	TRBV5-1	TRBJ2-2	NA	14	CASSLLDSTGELFF	TGCGCCAGCAGCTTGCTTGATAGCACCGGGGAGCTGTTTTTT
NA	TRBV6-1	TRBJ2-7	NA	16	CASSEADSLSSYEQYF	TGTGCCAGCAGTGAAGCCGACAGCCTAAGCTCCTACGAGCAGTACTTC
NA	TRBV5-4	TRBJ2-1	NA	15	CASSPRGGEYNEQFF	TGTGCCAGCAGCCCGCGGGGCGGAGAGTACAATGAGCAGTTCTTC